This T cell receptor (beta chain) derives from a study of cytomegalovirus exposure and HLA in healthy donors. General study points: Upon later analysis, HLA-associated TCR beta chains proved more clonally expanded than other, equally common chains. Some V segments could not be told apart, so they were left out, TRBV6-2 and TRBV6-3 among them.

To note about this clone: The target antigen is unknown.

Amplification used 60 Vbeta primers and 13 Jbeta primers. Measured with immunoSEQ multiplex PCR; TCRdb has only the in-frame clones, and not every one. Here the sample spans about 190,000 clones, about four fifths being singletons. The CDR3 loop spans 15 amino acids. J was trimmed by 5 bases and V by 5 bases; bases with no gene match: 8. CDR1 is SEHNR and CDR2 is FQNEAQ in the germline V gene (reference sequence). The rearrangement links TRBV7-9 to TRBJ2-7; TRBD1 agrees at 11 bases. The sample was PBMCs. This receptor was taken from a woman in her fifties or sixties in good health and CMV-seronegative. The CDR3 bases are TGTGCCAGCAGCCACCGGGACAGGGGGTCCCACGAGCAGTACTTC. Protein sequence: CASSHRDRGSHEQYF.